The source of this TCR beta chain is a study of control samples from healthy donors and cancer patients. V was shortened by 4 bases and J by 7 bases, with 10 bases between the two germline ends. The germline V gene encodes CDR1 MGHRA and CDR2 YSYEKL. The CDR3 contains 13 residues. Measured with immunoSEQ multiplex PCR; TCRdb has only the in-frame clones, and not every one. The table shows about 160,000 clones, with 92% occurring only once. The sample comprised blood. The receptor's source is a woman in her twenties or thirties in good health. The gene calls are TRBV4-1 and TRBJ1-4; D ambiguous. The DNA of the CDR3 is TGCGCCAGCAGCCGGGCCCGAGGTGAAAAACTGTTTTTT. It specifies CASSRARGEKLFF.